This TCR beta chain was identified during a study of T cells in Graves' hyperthyroidism and ophthalmopathy. Study details: Peripheral blood draws took place at initial diagnosis, ahead of any treatment.

Researchers amplified the TCR beta CDR3 regions from RNA transcripts. The study used the HTBI primer set for a first-round RT-PCR of the TCR CDR3. TCRdb fed the multiplex PCR reads into MiXCR, producing one record per CDR3 protein. Of some 740,000 distinct CDR3 sequences listed, around 13% are singletons. Findings and caveats of the study: Expanded thyroid clonotypes (above 0.001) were mostly also found in blood.

Unmatched junction bases numbered 8, after V lost 8 bases and J lost 5 bases. CDR3 size: 13 residues. Germline V gene data show CDR1 as SNHLY and CDR2 as FYNNEI. The table lists this clonotype with many counts. Antigen specificity is unknown. Not enrolled were patients with uncontrolled infection, other autoimmune disease, pregnancy or lactation. This sequence originates from a woman aged 18-30 years with Graves' hyperthyroidism. The genes are TRBV2 and TRBJ2-7; TRBD2 matches 8 bases. Sequences were obtained from blood. Here the CDR3 reads CASVTSELNEQYF. CDR3 coding DNA: TGTGCCAGCGTGACTAGCGAACTCAACGAGCAGTACTTC.